This is a list of T cell receptor beta chains from one sample in a study of patients and donors after allogeneic stem cell transplantation. One entry per CDR3 protein, called by TCRdb with MiXCR from the RT-PCR reads. The sample lists roughly 230,000 distinct CDR3 sequences; 14% were seen once. Sample: blood, either unsorted or a sorted T cell fraction (not recorded which). These receptors were collected from a human donor who was either an allogeneic HSCT recipient or a stem cell or donor lymphocyte infusion donor (not recorded which). It is not recorded whose cells these are; they may come from a transplant donor. CDR3s include the opening cysteine and the closing phenylalanine or tryptophan. A D gene is named only where the DNA matches it firmly. Clone size is given for some rows only: seen once, a few or many times, or a class if the clone is expanded.

NA,TRBV14,TRBD1,TRBJ1-1,TGTGCCAGTCAAGACAGGGGTCTTAACACTGAAGCTTTCTTT,CASQDRGLNTEAFF
NA,TRBV5-5,TRBD1,TRBJ1-4,TGTGCCAGCAGCCTCTGGGACCAGGGGGATGAAAAACTGTTTTTT,CASSLWDQGDEKLFF
NA,TRBV18,NA,TRBJ1-1,TGTGCCAGCTCACCGGGAGGACAGTCCATGAACACTGAAGCTTTCTTT,CASSPGGQSMNTEAFF
NA,TRBV27,NA,TRBJ1-2,TGTGCCAGCAGTCCGCGGTCCCCCCGGAGCAGGGGCTACACCTTC,CASSPRSPRSRGYTF
once,TRBV27,NA,TRBJ2-6,TGTGCCAGCAGTTTAAACGAGAGGAGCTCTGGGGCCAACGTCCTGACTTTC,CASSLNERSSGANVLTF
once,TRBV24-1,NA,TRBJ2-3,TGTGCCACCAGTGAGGCTGGCAGGGGAGATACGCAGTATTTT,CATSEAGRGDTQYF
NA,TRBV19,NA,TRBJ1-2,TGTGCCAGTAGGCGCTCAGGGGTAGAGGGCTACACCTTC,CASRRSGVEGYTF
NA,TRBV9,NA,TRBJ2-2,TGTGCCAGCAGCGCGGACGTAATAAGCACCGGGGAGCTGTTTTTT,CASSADVISTGELFF
NA,TRBV5-5,NA,TRBJ2-3,TGTGCCAGCAGCTTGGAGCCGACTATGGTAGATACGCAGTATTTT,CASSLEPTMVDTQYF
NA,TRBV20-1,TRBD1,TRBJ1-2,TGCAGTGTAACGGACAGGGGGTCCTATGGCTACACCTTC,CSVTDRGSYGYTF
medium-sized,TRBV12-3/TRBV12-4,TRBD1,TRBJ1-2,TGTGCCAGCAGTGACAGGGGGAGAGGGTATGGCTACACCTTC,CASSDRGRGYGYTF
many,TRBV7-9,NA,TRBJ1-1,TGTGCCAGCAGCCTCCAAGGGGTCGCGGCTTTCTTT,CASSLQGVAAFF
many,TRBV6-1,TRBD2,TRBJ2-3,TGTGCCAGCAGGCCCACTAGCGGGGGGCTTAATACGCAGTATTTT,CASRPTSGGLNTQYF
many,TRBV20-1,TRBD2,TRBJ2-2,TGCAGTGCCCTGGGGACTAAATCGAACACCGGGGAGCTGTTTTTT,CSALGTKSNTGELFF
NA,TRBV4-3,NA,TRBJ1-3,TGCGCCAGCAGCCAAGATGCGGGGACTGGAAACACCATATATTTT,CASSQDAGTGNTIYF
NA,TRBV11-2,TRBD2,TRBJ2-3,TGTGCCAGCAGCCGGAGACTAGCGAATGCAGATACGCAGTATTTT,CASSRRLANADTQYF
NA,TRBV4-2,NA,TRBJ1-2,TGTGCCAGCAACGCACCGGGGGAGGGGAGCTACACCTTC,CASNAPGEGSYTF
NA,TRBV5-1,TRBD1,TRBJ1-5,TGCGCCAGCAGCCCCCAGGGGGCGGCCGGTCAGCCCCAGCATTTT,CASSPQGAAGQPQHF
many,TRBV29-1,TRBD2,TRBJ2-1,TGCAGCGTTGCGGGCGGGAGGGCCCTCAATGAGCAGTTCTTC,CSVAGGRALNEQFF
few,TRBV4-2,TRBD1,TRBJ2-3,TGTGCCAGCAGAACGGTGAAGGGGGCAGCACTGGATACGCAGTATTTT,CASRTVKGAALDTQYF
NA,TRBV6-6,TRBD2,TRBJ2-7,TGTGCCAGCAGTGGGACTACCTCCTGGGAGCAGTACTTC,CASSGTTSWEQYF
few,TRBV6-1,NA,TRBJ1-5,TGTGCCAGCAGTGCCCTCTCGGGAAAGGGAGATCAGCCCCAGCATTTT,CASSALSGKGDQPQHF
NA,TRBV6-2/TRBV6-3,NA,TRBJ2-3,TGTGCCAGCAGGGCTAGCGCTAGCACAGATACGCAGTATTTT,CASRASASTDTQYF
many,TRBV10-2,TRBD1,TRBJ1-1,TGCGCCAGCAGTGATCCGGGACAGGGGGCCGGGACTGAAGCTTTCTTT,CASSDPGQGAGTEAFF
NA,TRBV4-2,NA,TRBJ2-2,TGTGCCAGCAGCCAAGATTCACAGACCCGCACAACCGGGGAGCTGTTTTTT,CASSQDSQTRTTGELFF
NA,TRBV7-9,NA,TRBJ2-2,TGTGCCAGCAGCCATACGGCGGCCCAGCAAAACACCGGGGAGCTGTTTTTT,CASSHTAAQQNTGELFF
NA,TRBV6-5,NA,TRBJ2-1,TGTGCCAGCAGTTACTCGGCGGGGGCGGAAAGGAAGTACTTC,CASSYSAGAERKYF
few,TRBV6-1,NA,TRBJ1-2,TGTGCCAGCAGCTCCGGACCTTCTCCCTATGGCTACACCTTC,CASSSGPSPYGYTF